The 20 T cell receptor beta chains reported below all come from one sample, sequenced in a study of OX40 agonist ivuxolimab in advanced cancers. Produced via immunoSEQ multiplex PCR; TCRdb's table is partial and in-frame only. Counted here are under 100,000 clones, around 85% occurring once; the ten biggest clones make up about 2.3%. Material: CD4+ or CD8+ T cells sorted from blood, obtained in a trial of the OX40 agonist ivuxolimab. Receptors were obtained from an adult with an advanced solid tumor such as melanoma, head and neck, liver or kidney cancer.

The CDR3 DNA reads TGTGCCATCAGTGAGATTGGGGAGACAGGGTCCTACGAGCAGTACTTC. Amino acids: CAISEIGETGSYEQYF. The chain is built from TRBV10-3 and TRBJ2-7; 7 nucleotides align to TRBD1. From germline, CDR1 is ENHRY and CDR2 SYGVKD. The CDR3 covers 16 residues. The junction had 8 bases not matched to a gene; V was cut back by 2 bases and J by 1 base.

The V call is TRBV21-1, the J call TRBJ1-1. TRBV21-1 represents a pseudogene. The CDR3 extends over 11 amino acids. CDR3 amino acids: CASRLRIEAFF. The DNA for the CDR3 is TGTGCCAGCCGCCTTCGGATTGAAGCTTTCTTT.

The V call is TRBV28, the J call TRBJ2-5, with 7 bases fitting TRBD1. Unmatched junction bases numbered 6, after V lost 6 bases and J lost 8 bases. This CDR3 has 12 residues. CDR1 is MDHEN and CDR2 is SYDVKM in the germline V gene. Here the CDR3 reads CASSRQGSTQYF. The DNA of the CDR3 is TGTGCCAGCAGCAGACAGGGTTCTACCCAGTACTTC.

The chain employs TRBV5-1 and TRBJ2-2, with D unclear. CDR3 length equals 14 residues. The germline V gene encodes CDR1 SGHRS and CDR2 YFSETQ. Trimming removed 5 bases from V and 0 bases from J, with 8 bases in between. Here the CDR3 reads CASRPGANTGELFF. CDR3 DNA: TGCGCCAGCAGACCCGGAGCGAACACCGGGGAGCTGTTTTTT.

V and J are TRBV28 and TRBJ1-5, with 7 bases lining up with TRBD1. CDR1 MDHEN and CDR2 SYDVKM come from the germline V gene. This CDR3 has 15 residues. The V segment lost 8 bases and the J segment 5 bases; nucleotides outside the gene matches: 12. DNA of the CDR3: TGTGCCAGCGGACGGTTAGGGACAGATGATCAGCCCCAGCATTTT. It codes for CASGRLGTDDQPQHF.

The V and J genes are TRBV6-5 and TRBJ2-1; the match to TRBD2 covers 7 bases. The germline V gene has CDR1 MNHEY and CDR2 SVGAGI. The V gene end was trimmed by 6 bases and the J gene end by 5 bases; junction bases not matched to a gene: 7. The CDR3 covers 14 residues. Here the CDR3 reads CASRSGTTDNEQFF. The CDR3 DNA is TGTGCCAGCAGGTCCGGGACTACAGACAATGAGCAGTTCTTC.

The chain has TRBV5-4 and TRBJ1-1; the match to TRBD1 covers 7 bases. V was clipped by 3 bases and J by 3 bases; unmatched bases: 8. This CDR3 comprises 15 residues. Germline CDR1 reads SGHNT; CDR2 reads YYREEE (reference sequence). The CDR3 region is CASSYPTGEDTEAFF. The DNA for the CDR3 is TGTGCCAGCAGCTACCCTACAGGGGAGGACACTGAAGCTTTCTTT.

The chain couples TRBV15 to TRBJ1-3; D is possibly TRBD1 (5 bases). Germline lookup yields CDR1 LNHNV and CDR2 YYDKDF (reference sequence). This CDR3 comprises 17 residues. V lost 5 bases and J lost 4, with 21 bases in between. This chain's CDR3 is CATSLPRQLNLGNTIYF. Here the CDR3 DNA reads TGTGCCACCAGCCTACCAAGACAGCTAAATTTGGGAAACACCATATATTTT.

The chain has TRBV9 and TRBJ2-2, with TRBD1 as a possible D gene (5 bases). V gave up 4 bases and J gave up 4 bases, with 11 bases separating them. CDR3 length: 14 residues. Germline V gene lookup returns CDR1 SGDLS and CDR2 YYNGEE. The CDR3 is CASSSQGVTGELFF. In DNA form, the CDR3 reads TGTGCCAGCAGCTCACAAGGGGTCACCGGGGAGCTGTTTTTT. The whole variable domain, filled in from reference TRBV9 and TRBJ2-2, reads DSGVTQTPKHLITATGQRVTLRCSPRSGDLSVYWYQQSLDQGLQFLIQYYNGEERAKGNILERFSAQQFPDLHSELNLSSLELGDSALYFCASSSQGVTGELFFGEGSRLTVL.

This chain joins TRBV5-5 and TRBJ1-1; D unresolved. Trimming took off 4 bases at V and 0 bases at J, with 10 bases between the two ends. The CDR3 spans 14 residues. Germline lookup yields CDR1 SGHKS and CDR2 YYEKEE (reference sequence). This CDR3 is CASSVEGMNTEAFF. The CDR3 nucleotides read TGTGCCAGCAGCGTGGAAGGAATGAACACTGAAGCTTTCTTT.

This clone was counted a few times. The chain joins TRBV30 to TRBJ1-1, with D unresolved. Trimming left V 4 bases short and J 9 bases short, with 15 bases between. Per germline, CDR1 GTSNPN and CDR2 SVGIG (reference sequence). The CDR3 loop spans 12 amino acids. Here the CDR3 reads CAWNFWGGQAFF. For the CDR3, the DNA is TGTGCCTGGAATTTTTGGGGAGGACAAGCTTTCTTT.

This clone came up once. The chain couples TRBV7-6 to TRBJ2-5; D is ambiguous. CDR3 length: 12 residues. The germline gives CDR1 SGHVS, CDR2 FNYEAQ. V dropped 1 base and J dropped 5 bases, with 5 bases sitting between them. Written as DNA, the CDR3 is TGTGCCAGCAGCTTAGATCGGGAGACCCAGTACTTC. It is translated as CASSLDRETQYF. The whole variable domain, remainder taken from reference TRBV7-6 and TRBJ2-5, is GAGVSQSPRYKVTKRGQDVALRCDPISGHVSLYWYRQALGQGPEFLTYFNYEAQQDKSGLPNDRFSAERPEGSISTLTIQRTEQRDSAMYRCASSLDRETQYFGPGTRLLVL.

The chain is built from TRBV15 and TRBJ1-5; TRBD1 matches 11 bases. V lost 2 bases, J lost 6 bases, and 9 bases stayed unmatched. Germline V gene lookup returns CDR1 LNHNV and CDR2 YYDKDF (reference sequence). The CDR3 is made up of 17 amino acids. As DNA, the CDR3 is TGTGCCACCAGCAGATGCCTGAGGACAGGGGGCTGTCAGCCCCAGCATTTT. This translates into CATSRCLRTGGCQPQHF.

The chain carries TRBV11-3 and TRBJ1-1; D not resolved. The CDR3 loop spans 13 amino acids. V was pared by 2 bases and J by 1 base, with 5 bases between. CDR1 and CDR2 (germline): SGHNT, YENEEA. The CDR3 region is CASSLHGNTEAFF. The CDR3 DNA reads as TGTGCCAGCAGCTTACATGGGAACACTGAAGCTTTCTTT. Filled out from reference TRBV11-3 and TRBJ1-1, the complete variable domain reads EAGVVQSPRYKIIEKKQPVAFWCNPISGHNTLYWYLQNLGQGPELLIRYENEEAVDDSQLPKDRFSAERLKGVDSTLKIQPAELGDSAVYLCASSLHGNTEAFFGQGTRLTVV.

This chain links TRBV7-9 with TRBJ2-3, with no clear D. This CDR3 is 11 amino acids long. V was cut by 3 bases and J by 4 bases, with 2 bases left in between. In germline, CDR1 is SEHNR, CDR2 FQNEAQ (reference sequence). CDR3 bases: TGTGCCAGCAGCTTCTCAGATACGCAGTATTTT. Its translation is CASSFSDTQYF.

The chain employs TRBV5-4 and TRBJ1-1; D gene unclear. The germline V and J ends were trimmed by 4 bases and 5 bases, with 15 bases remaining between them. Germline CDR1 reads SGHNT; CDR2 reads YYREEE (reference sequence). The CDR3 extends over 14 amino acids. Written as DNA, the CDR3 is TGTGCCAGCAGCCCCCCGGACGGGGAAACTGAAGCTTTCTTT. It encodes CASSPPDGETEAFF.

The rearrangement links TRBV5-1 to TRBJ1-5; D perhaps matches TRBD1 (5 bases). The germline CDR1 and CDR2 sequences are SGHRS and YFSETQ. V shed 0 bases and J shed 5 bases, with 9 bases lying between them. The CDR3 is made up of 14 amino acids. This CDR3 is CASSLDGGDQPQHF. CDR3 nucleotide sequence: TGCGCCAGCAGCTTGGATGGGGGGGATCAGCCCCAGCATTTT.

The chain uses TRBV6-1 and TRBJ1-2; D remains unclear. The V end was cut by 1 base, the J end by 1 base, with 10 bases between. In germline, CDR1 is MNHNS, CDR2 SASEGT. CDR3 length equals 15 residues. The CDR3 reads CASSEDSRFNYGYTF. In nucleotides, the CDR3 is TGTGCCAGCAGTGAAGATAGCAGGTTTAACTATGGCTACACCTTC.

This chain connects TRBV7-5 to TRBJ2-7; TRBD1, as called in the table, went unchecked against the DNA. TRBV7-5 constitutes a pseudogene. The CDR3 has 14 amino acids. The CDR3, as DNA: TGTGCCAGAAGCCTCGGACAGGGAGCGGTCGAGCAGTACTTC. Its translation is CARSLGQGAVEQYF.

V usage is TRBV5-1 and J usage is TRBJ2-3; 9 bases match TRBD1. V lost 7 bases to trimming and J lost 1 base; unmatched junction nucleotides: 7. This CDR3 comprises 15 residues. The germline CDR1 and CDR2 sequences are SGHRS and YFSETQ. The CDR3 region has the DNA TGCGCCAGCGAGTGGGGGGACAGGGGCACAGATACGCAGTATTTT. This sequence encodes CASEWGDRGTDTQYF.